This TCR beta chain came from a study of T-cell reconstitution after alpha-beta-depleted transplantation in children. Unique molecular identifiers featured in how the TCRbeta library was prepared. Each CDR3 protein is one row after TCRdb ran MiXCR on the PCR reads. Among about 250,000 distinct CDR3 sequences listed, about 24% were seen once. Unmatched junction bases numbered 8, after V lost 4 bases and J lost 0 bases. CDR3 length: 19 amino acids. Germline CDR1 is SGHRS and CDR2 is YFSETQ. Sequencing used PBMCs, mostly from graft donor cells, obtained 360 days after TCRalphabeta/CD19-depleted stem cell transplant. The receptor comes from a female patient aged 2-15 years who had a stem cell transplant for congenital amegakaryocytic thrombocytopenia, so the T cells may come from the graft donor. The gene calls are TRBV5-1 and TRBJ2-1; 15 nucleotides agree with TRBD2. The CDR3 sequence: CASSEGLAGGLSSYNEQFF. CDR3 DNA sequence: TGCGCCAGCAGCGAGGGACTAGCGGGGGGTCTCAGCTCCTACAATGAGCAGTTCTTC.